Shown below are 27 T cell receptor beta chains from a single sample sequenced in a study of T cells in Graves' hyperthyroidism and ophthalmopathy. From RNA transcripts, TCR beta CDR3 regions were amplified. HTBI primers were employed in a first-round RT-PCR of the TCR CDR3. TCRdb analysed the multiplex PCR reads with MiXCR anew, one entry per CDR3 protein. The table records over 500,000 distinct CDR3 sequences, about 16% of them present only once. The specimen sequenced was blood. The receptors were gathered from a woman under 40 with Graves' ophthalmopathy.

This clonotype was found many times. The chain combines TRBV14 with TRBJ2-1; TRBD2 agrees at 12 bases. The ends lost 1 base at V and 7 bases at J; junction bases unmatched: 5. CDR1 and CDR2 (germline): SGHDN, FVKESK. The length of the CDR3 is 16 residues. The CDR3 protein is CASSQVWLAGGNEQFF. The CDR3 DNA follows: TGTGCCAGCAGCCAAGTATGGCTAGCGGGAGGGAATGAGCAGTTCTTC.

This clonotype was counted a few times. The J gene is TRBJ2-1, the V gene TRBV11-2; tentative D call: TRBD1 (6 bases). Trimming removed 6 bases at V and 4 bases at J, with 19 bases between. Germline V lookup: CDR1 SGHAT, CDR2 FQNNGV. This CDR3 has 16 amino acids. The CDR3 here is CASRRPGQLLYNEQFF. CDR3 in DNA: TGTGCCAGCAGACGCCCTGGACAGCTCCTTTACAATGAGCAGTTCTTC. The whole variable domain, filled in from reference TRBV11-2 and TRBJ2-1, reads EAGVAQSPRYKIIEKRQSVAFWCNPISGHATLYWYQQILGQGPKLLIQFQNNGVVDDSQLPKDRFSAERLKGVDSTLKIQPAKLEDSAVYLCASRRPGQLLYNEQFFGPGTRLTVL.

This clonotype was detected only a few times. The CDR3 here is CASSTLASGEQYF. The CDR3 nucleotides are TGTGCCAGCAGCACACTCGCCAGCGGAGAGCAGTACTTC. The chain employs TRBV7-9 and TRBJ2-7, with D possibly being TRBD2 (5 bases). CDR3 length: 13 amino acids. CDR1 is SEHNR and CDR2 is FQNEAQ in the germline V gene (reference sequence). Trimming pared 5 bases from V and 7 bases from J, leaving 15 bases between.

The table lists this clonotype with many counts. V usage is TRBV28 and J usage is TRBJ1-1; TRBD1 matches 7 bases. The CDR3 extends over 15 amino acids. Germline trimming cut 0 bases from V and 1 base from J; bases unmatched to any gene: 2. CDR1 MDHEN and CDR2 SYDVKM come from the germline V gene. CDR3 sequence: CASSLWGTENTEAFF. The DNA for the CDR3 is TGTGCCAGCAGTTTATGGGGGACAGAGAACACTGAAGCTTTCTTT.

This clonotype was seen a few times. The gene calls are TRBV11-2 and TRBJ1-5; the D is unclear. Trimming shortened V by 6 bases and J by 4 bases, and 10 bases separated the two germline ends. This CDR3 is 13 amino acids long. Germline V gives CDR1 SGHAT, CDR2 FQNNGV. The CDR3 coding sequence is TGTGCCAGCAGTGAGTTAGGGAATCAGCCCCAGCATTTT. It translates to CASSELGNQPQHF.

Notes on this clonotype: A much larger clone lies one base from this, so it may be a read error. The CDR3 does not end in the conserved phenylalanine or tryptophan, so this is likely a read error. The J gene is TRBJ2-1, the V gene TRBV6-1, with 11 bases aligning to TRBD1. J gave up 4 bases and V 6 bases, and 8 bases lay outside the gene matches. This CDR3 has 16 amino acids. Germline V gene sequence: CDR1 MNHNS, CDR2 SASEGT. CDR3 sequence: CASRPRTGGAYNEQFS. CDR3 in DNA: TGTGCCAGCAGACCCCGGACAGGGGGCGCATACAATGAGCAGTTCTCC.

The chain is built from TRBV4-1 and TRBJ1-2, with D perhaps TRBD1 (6 bases). Germline CDR1 MGHRA, CDR2 YSYEKL. The CDR3 contains 13 residues. Trimming removed 5 bases at V and 2 bases at J, with 9 bases between. The CDR3 coding sequence is TGCGCCAGCAGCACCGGACAGAACTATGGCTACACCTTC. Its translation: CASSTGQNYGYTF.

The rearrangement uses TRBV5-4 and TRBJ2-2; D unresolved. The CDR3 is 13 amino acids. CDR1 and CDR2 (germline): SGHNT, YYREEE (reference sequence). Trimming took off 4 bases at V and 5 bases at J, with 9 bases between the two ends. Here the CDR3 DNA reads TGTGCCAGCAGCGTTCGGCCTACCGGGGAGCTGTTTTTT. Protein product: CASSVRPTGELFF.

Concerning this clonotype: Just one base apart from a much larger clone, this may be a read error. This sequence joins TRBV28 and TRBJ2-1, with TRBD2 identical over 7 bases. Germline values: CDR1 MDHEN, CDR2 SYDVKM. This CDR3 comprises 19 residues. Here the CDR3 reads CASSFSGRADLSSYNEQSF. The CDR3 DNA is TGTGCCAGCAGTTTTAGTGGGAGGGCCGACCTGAGCTCCTACAATGAGCAGTCCTTC.

This chain connects TRBV3-1 to TRBJ2-6; no clear D. Trimming shortened V by 0 bases and J by 0 bases, and 9 bases separated the two germline ends. The length of the CDR3 is 17 residues. The germline CDR1 and CDR2 sequences are LGHDT and YNNKEL (reference sequence). In nucleotides, the CDR3 is TGTGCCAGCAGCCAAGAACCGGGTTCCTCTGGGGCCAACGTCCTGACTTTC. It specifies CASSQEPGSSGANVLTF.

This clonotype was seen more than once but under ten times. The chain couples TRBV5-4 to TRBJ2-6; D might be TRBD1 (6 bases). Per the germline V gene, CDR1 is SGHNT and CDR2 is YYREEE (reference sequence). The CDR3 is 15 amino acids. Trimming removed 4 bases from V and 1 base from J, with 9 bases in between. This chain's CDR3 is CASSATGSGANVLTF. The CDR3 region has the DNA TGTGCCAGCAGCGCCACAGGGTCTGGGGCCAACGTCCTGACTTTC. The full variable domain, in which reference TRBV5-4 and TRBJ2-6 provide the parts outside the CDR3, is ETGVTQSPTHLIKTRGQQVTLRCSSQSGHNTVSWYQQALGQGPQFIFQYYREEENGRGNFPPRFSGLQFPNYSSELNVNALELDDSALYLCASSATGSGANVLTFGAGSRLTVL.

This clonotype was observed a few times. Relative to the germline gene, one junction end is altered; a read error may explain this. The chain joins TRBV11-2 to TRBJ2-7; 8 nucleotides agree with TRBD1. CDR3 size: 15 residues. Germline V gene data show CDR1 as SGHAT and CDR2 as FQNNGV. CDR3 in amino acids: CVSSHLRRQGNEQYF. DNA for the CDR3: TGTGTCAGCAGCCATCTGAGGCGACAGGGGAACGAGCAGTACTTC.

This chain uses TRBV20-1 with TRBJ1-6, with TRBD1 matching 9 bases. There are 14 residues in the CDR3. V lost 6 bases to trimming and J lost 14 bases; unmatched junction nucleotides: 14. Per germline, CDR1 DFQATT and CDR2 SNEGSKA (reference sequence). Here the CDR3 DNA reads TGCAGTGCCGACCTCAGGACAGGGGACATCACCCTCCACTTT. Translation: CSADLRTGDITLHF.

This clonotype was detected only a few times. The chain joins TRBV6-2 or TRBV6-3 to TRBJ2-7; 13 bases are shared with TRBD2. Germline trimming cut 6 bases from V and 1 base from J; bases unmatched to any gene: 3. This CDR3 contains 15 residues. Per germline, CDR1 MNHEY and CDR2 SVGEGT. CDR3 amino acids: CASRTGLAGSYEQYF. In DNA, the CDR3 is TGTGCCAGCAGAACGGGACTAGCGGGATCCTACGAGCAGTACTTC.

There are many counts of this clonotype. The chain couples TRBV28 to TRBJ2-3; the match to TRBD2 covers 14 bases. The CDR3 covers 16 residues. V trimming: 6 bases; J trimming: 2 bases; junction bases outside the gene matches: 4. Germline V CDR1 and CDR2: MDHEN, SYDVKM. Here the CDR3 reads CASSSGLAGVTDTQYF. The CDR3 DNA follows: TGTGCCAGCAGCTCGGGACTAGCGGGGGTCACAGATACGCAGTATTTT.

Of note for this clonotype: One base away lies a much larger clone, so this may be a sequencing read error. The J gene is TRBJ2-1, the V gene TRBV28, with a weak D call TRBD2 (5 bases). CDR1 MDHEN and CDR2 SYDVKM come from the germline V gene. The CDR3 consists of 15 residues. V lost 8 bases, J lost 3 bases, and 17 bases lay in between. CDR3 DNA sequence: TGTGCCAGCGCCCCTGGAGGCCACATCTACAATGAGCAGTTCTTC. It yields the protein CASAPGGHIYNEQFF.

This clonotype was counted a few times. This sequence joins TRBV7-2 and TRBJ2-4, with 7 bases matching TRBD2. There are 14 residues in the CDR3. The V and J ends lost 3 bases and 7 bases, in that order; junction bases with no gene match: 6. Germline V gene sequence: CDR1 SGHTA, CDR2 FQGNSA. CDR3 amino acids: CASSLGGERNIQYF. Written as DNA, the CDR3 is TGTGCCAGCAGCTTGGGGGGGGAACGGAACATTCAGTACTTC.

This clonotype showed up just once. The J gene is TRBJ2-3, the V gene TRBV20-1, with D unresolved. Trimming stripped 6 bases from V and 2 bases from J, with 12 bases between. The CDR3 has 13 residues. Per the germline V gene, CDR1 is DFQATT and CDR2 is SNEGSKA (reference sequence). Here the CDR3 DNA reads TGCAGTGCCAACCGACCTTACACAGATACGCAGTATTTT. It encodes CSANRPYTDTQYF.

The J gene is TRBJ1-1, the V gene TRBV28, with D uncertain. This CDR3 has 17 residues. Trimming left V 2 bases short and J 3 bases short, with 19 bases between. Germline-derived CDR1 and CDR2 are MDHEN and SYDVKM. Here the CDR3 reads CASSLQGTPYLDTEAFF. The CDR3 coding sequence is TGTGCCAGCAGTTTACAAGGAACCCCATACCTTGACACTGAAGCTTTCTTT. Variable domain in full (rest from reference TRBV28 and TRBJ1-1): DVKVTQSSRYLVKRTGEKVFLECVQDMDHENMFWYRQDPGLGLRLIYFSYDVKMKEKGDIPEGYSVSREKKERFSLILESASTNQTSMYLCASSLQGTPYLDTEAFFGQGTRLTVV.

This clonotype was counted at least ten times. This chain joins TRBV20-1 and TRBJ2-7, with 11 bases identical to TRBD2. From germline, CDR1 is DFQATT and CDR2 SNEGSKA (reference sequence). This CDR3 is 13 amino acids long. The junction had 2 bases not matched to a gene; V was cut back by 4 bases and J by 3 bases. The CDR3 bases are TGCAGTGCTATCGGACTAGCGGGCTACGAGCAGTACTTC. Amino acids: CSAIGLAGYEQYF.

This clonotype has a handful of counts. V gene TRBV12-3 or TRBV12-4 combines with J gene TRBJ1-2, with TRBD1 matching 7 bases. The CDR3 runs 16 residues. Trimming at V came to 6 bases and at J to 0 bases, leaving 10 bases not matched to a gene. CDR3 sequence: CASSPDRARANYGYTF. Written as DNA, the CDR3 is TGTGCCAGCAGCCCCGACAGGGCCCGAGCTAACTATGGCTACACCTTC.

This clonotype was counted ten times or more. The chain is built from TRBV12-3 or TRBV12-4 and TRBJ2-2; 7 bases are shared with TRBD1. This CDR3 has 14 amino acids. J was trimmed by 1 base and V by 7 bases; bases with no gene match: 3. The CDR3 DNA sequence: TGTGCCAGCACCTGGACAGGGAACACCGGGGAGCTGTTTTTT. Its translation is CASTWTGNTGELFF.

This clonotype has at least ten counts. The chain joins TRBV6-1 to TRBJ1-5, with a tentative D call TRBD1 (5 bases). V was shortened by 5 bases and J by 3 bases, with 20 bases between the two germline ends. In germline, CDR1 is MNHNS, CDR2 SASEGT. This CDR3 comprises 17 residues. In DNA, the CDR3 is TGTGCCAGCAGTTACTTATCTACTGGAGGGGCCAATCAGCCCCAGCATTTT. Its translation is CASSYLSTGGANQPQHF.

This clonotype came up many times. This chain links TRBV12-3 or TRBV12-4 with TRBJ2-3; 12 bases agree with TRBD2. The CDR3 totals 15 residues. V gave up 6 bases and J gave up 6 bases; unmatched junction bases: 7. The CDR3 loop reads CASSTTSGSPDTQYF. DNA of the CDR3: TGTGCCAGCAGCACGACTAGCGGGAGTCCGGATACGCAGTATTTT.

This clonotype was detected many times. V is TRBV11-2 and J is TRBJ1-2, with D possibly being TRBD1 (5 bases). The CDR3 sequence is 15 residues long. The V end lost 1 base, the J end lost 3 bases, and 12 bases lay between the germline ends. Germline CDR1 and CDR2: SGHAT and FQNNGV. The CDR3 loop is CASSLGSGGHYGYTF. The CDR3 DNA reads TGTGCCAGCAGCTTAGGATCCGGGGGTCACTATGGCTACACCTTC.

The chain links TRBV5-5 to TRBJ2-7; TRBD1 is a possible D gene (7 bases). The CDR3 covers 16 residues. V lost 0 bases and J lost 8, with 21 bases in between. Germline CDR1 reads SGHKS; CDR2 reads YYEKEE (reference sequence). The CDR3 is CASSLGARGERTKQYF. DNA for the CDR3: TGTGCCAGCAGCTTGGGGGCCAGGGGGGAACGTACGAAGCAGTACTTC.

V gene TRBV6-1 combines with J gene TRBJ2-2; perhaps TRBD1 as D (6 bases). This CDR3 is 13 amino acids long. Germline V CDR1 and CDR2: MNHNS, SASEGT. The germline V and J ends were trimmed by 6 bases and 7 bases, with 12 bases remaining between them. Here the CDR3 reads CASRPQGYGELFF. The CDR3 DNA reads TGTGCCAGCAGACCCCAGGGGTACGGGGAGCTGTTTTTT.